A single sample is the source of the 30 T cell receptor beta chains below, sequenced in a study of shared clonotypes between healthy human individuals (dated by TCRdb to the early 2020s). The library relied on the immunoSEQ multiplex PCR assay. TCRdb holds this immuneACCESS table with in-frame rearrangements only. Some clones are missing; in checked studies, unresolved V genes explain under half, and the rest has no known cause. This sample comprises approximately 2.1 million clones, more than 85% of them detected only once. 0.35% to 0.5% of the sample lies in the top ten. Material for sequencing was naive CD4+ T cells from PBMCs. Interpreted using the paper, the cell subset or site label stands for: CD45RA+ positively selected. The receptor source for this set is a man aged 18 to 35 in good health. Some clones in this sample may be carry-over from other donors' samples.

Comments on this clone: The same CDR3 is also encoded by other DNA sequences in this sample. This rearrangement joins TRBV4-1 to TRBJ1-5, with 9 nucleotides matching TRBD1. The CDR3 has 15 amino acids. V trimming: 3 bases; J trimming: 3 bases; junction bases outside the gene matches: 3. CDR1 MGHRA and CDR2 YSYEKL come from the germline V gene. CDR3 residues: CASSQGQGNNQPQHF. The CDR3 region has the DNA TGCGCCAGCAGCCAGGGACAGGGAAACAATCAGCCCCAGCATTTT.

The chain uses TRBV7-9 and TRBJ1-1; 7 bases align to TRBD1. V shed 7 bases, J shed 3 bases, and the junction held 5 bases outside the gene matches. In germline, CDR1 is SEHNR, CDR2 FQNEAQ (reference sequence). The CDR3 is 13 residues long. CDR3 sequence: CASTQGGDTEAFF. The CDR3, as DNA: TGTGCCAGCACGCAGGGGGGAGACACTGAAGCTTTCTTT.

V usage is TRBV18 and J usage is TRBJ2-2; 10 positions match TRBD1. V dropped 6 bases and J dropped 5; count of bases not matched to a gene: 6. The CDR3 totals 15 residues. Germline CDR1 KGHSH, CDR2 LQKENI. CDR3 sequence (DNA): TGTGCCAGCTCCCAGGGACAGGGGACAACCGGGGAGCTGTTTTTT. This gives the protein CASSQGQGTTGELFF.

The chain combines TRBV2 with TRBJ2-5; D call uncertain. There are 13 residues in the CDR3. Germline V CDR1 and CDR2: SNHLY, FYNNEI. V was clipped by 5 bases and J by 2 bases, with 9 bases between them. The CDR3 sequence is CASSRAEQETQYF. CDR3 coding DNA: TGTGCCAGCAGTCGGGCGGAACAAGAGACCCAGTACTTC.

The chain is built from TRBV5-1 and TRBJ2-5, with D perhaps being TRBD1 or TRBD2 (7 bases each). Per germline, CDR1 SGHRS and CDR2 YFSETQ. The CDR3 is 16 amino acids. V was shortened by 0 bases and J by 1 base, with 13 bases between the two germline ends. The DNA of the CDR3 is TGCGCCAGCAGCTTGGGCCCAGGGGGGGGCCAAGAGACCCAGTACTTC. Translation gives CASSLGPGGGQETQYF.

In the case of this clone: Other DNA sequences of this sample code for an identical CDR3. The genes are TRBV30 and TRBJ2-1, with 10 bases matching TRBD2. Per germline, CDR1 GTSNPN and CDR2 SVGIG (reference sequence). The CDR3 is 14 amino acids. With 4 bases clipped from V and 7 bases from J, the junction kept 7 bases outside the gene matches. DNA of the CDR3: TGTGCCTGGACCGGGACTAGCGTCCGGAATGAGCAGTTCTTC. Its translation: CAWTGTSVRNEQFF.

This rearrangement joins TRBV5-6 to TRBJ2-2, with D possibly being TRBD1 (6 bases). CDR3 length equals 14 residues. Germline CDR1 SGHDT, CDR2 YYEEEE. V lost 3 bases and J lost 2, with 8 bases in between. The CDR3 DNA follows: TGTGCCAGCAGCTGGGGACAAAACACCGGGGAGCTGTTTTTT. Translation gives CASSWGQNTGELFF.

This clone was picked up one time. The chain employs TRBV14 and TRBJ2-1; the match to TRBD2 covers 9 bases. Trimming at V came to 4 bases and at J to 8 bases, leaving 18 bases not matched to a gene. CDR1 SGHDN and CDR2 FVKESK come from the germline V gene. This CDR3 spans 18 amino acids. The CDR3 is CASSLLIRGGRASDEQFF. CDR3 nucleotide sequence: TGTGCCAGCAGCCTCCTAATAAGGGGCGGGAGGGCCAGCGATGAGCAGTTCTTC.

CDR3 sequence reads: CASSGTNTEAFF. CDR3 in DNA: TGTGCCAGCTCAGGAACGAACACTGAAGCTTTCTTT. The chain uses TRBV18 and TRBJ1-1; D unclear. V lost 5 bases and J 1 base, leaving 5 bases between the germline ends. CDR3 length: 12 amino acids. The germline V gene has CDR1 KGHSH and CDR2 LQKENI. Supplemented by reference TRBV18 and TRBJ1-1, the full variable domain reads NAGVMQNPRHLVRRRGQEARLRCSPMKGHSHVYWYRQLPEEGLKFMVYLQKENIIDESGMPKERFSAEFPKEGPSILRIQQVVRGDSAAYFCASSGTNTEAFFGQGTRLTVV.

The CDR3 region has the DNA TGTGCCAGCAGCTGGCAGACTAGCACAGATACGCAGTATTTT. Translation gives CASSWQTSTDTQYF. The V call is TRBV7-8, the J call TRBJ2-3; D unresolved. Germline V gene lookup returns CDR1 SGHVS and CDR2 FQNEAQ. The ends were cut back, 4 bases at V and 0 bases at J, with 8 bases in the middle. The CDR3 is made up of 14 amino acids.

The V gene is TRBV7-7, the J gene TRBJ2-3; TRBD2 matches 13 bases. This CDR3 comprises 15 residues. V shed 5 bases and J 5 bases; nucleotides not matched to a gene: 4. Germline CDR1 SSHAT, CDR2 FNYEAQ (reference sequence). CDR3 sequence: CASSQGLAGVDTQYF. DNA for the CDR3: TGTGCCAGCAGCCAAGGACTAGCGGGAGTAGATACGCAGTATTTT.

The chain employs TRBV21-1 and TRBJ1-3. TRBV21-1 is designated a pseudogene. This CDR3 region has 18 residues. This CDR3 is CASSKESGGYYSGNTIYF. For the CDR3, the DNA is TGTGCCAGCAGCAAAGAATCGGGGGGTTATTACTCTGGAAACACCATATATTTT.

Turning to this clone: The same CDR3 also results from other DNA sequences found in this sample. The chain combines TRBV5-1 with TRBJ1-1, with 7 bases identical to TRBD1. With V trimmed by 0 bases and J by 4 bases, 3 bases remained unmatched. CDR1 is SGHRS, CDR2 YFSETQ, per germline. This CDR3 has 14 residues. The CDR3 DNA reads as TGCGCCAGCAGCTTGGTGCAGGGGGGCACTGAAGCTTTCTTT. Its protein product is CASSLVQGGTEAFF.

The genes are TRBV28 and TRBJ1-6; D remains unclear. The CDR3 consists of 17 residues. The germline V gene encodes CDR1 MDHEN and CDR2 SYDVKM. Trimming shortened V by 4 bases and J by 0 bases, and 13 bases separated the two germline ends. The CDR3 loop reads CASSSSTAGSYNSPLHF. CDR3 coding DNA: TGTGCCAGCAGTTCCTCGACCGCCGGCTCCTATAATTCACCCCTCCACTTT.

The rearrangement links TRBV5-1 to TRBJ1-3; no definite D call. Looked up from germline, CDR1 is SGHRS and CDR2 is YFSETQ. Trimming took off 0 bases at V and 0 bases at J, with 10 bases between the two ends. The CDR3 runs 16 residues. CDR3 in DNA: TGCGCCAGCAGCTTGGATGGAGGAACCTCTGGAAACACCATATATTTT. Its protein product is CASSLDGGTSGNTIYF.

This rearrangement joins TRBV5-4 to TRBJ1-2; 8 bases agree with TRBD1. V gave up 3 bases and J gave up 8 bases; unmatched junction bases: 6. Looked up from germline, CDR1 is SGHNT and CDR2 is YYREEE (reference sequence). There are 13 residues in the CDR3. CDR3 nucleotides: TGTGCCAGCAGCTCCCAGGGGGCGCGAGGCTACACCTTC. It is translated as CASSSQGARGYTF.

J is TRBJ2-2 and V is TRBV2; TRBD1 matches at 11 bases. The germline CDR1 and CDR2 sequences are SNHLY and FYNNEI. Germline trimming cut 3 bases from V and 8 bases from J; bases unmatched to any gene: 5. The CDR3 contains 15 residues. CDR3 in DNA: TGTGCCAGCAGTGACCGGGACAGGGGGGCAGGGGAGCTGTTTTTT. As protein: CASSDRDRGAGELFF.

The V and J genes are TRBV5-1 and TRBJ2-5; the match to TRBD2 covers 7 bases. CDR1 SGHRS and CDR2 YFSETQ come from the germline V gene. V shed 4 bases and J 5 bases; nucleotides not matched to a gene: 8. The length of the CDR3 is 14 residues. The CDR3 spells CASSPLTSWETQYF. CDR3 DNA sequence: TGCGCCAGCAGCCCCCTGACTAGCTGGGAGACCCAGTACTTC.

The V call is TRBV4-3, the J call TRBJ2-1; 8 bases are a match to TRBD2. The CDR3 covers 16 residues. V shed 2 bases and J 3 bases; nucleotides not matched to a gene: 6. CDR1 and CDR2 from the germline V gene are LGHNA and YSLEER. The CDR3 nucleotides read TGCGCCAGCAGCCAACGCACCGGGACTAGCTACAATGAGCAGTTCTTC. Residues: CASSQRTGTSYNEQFF.

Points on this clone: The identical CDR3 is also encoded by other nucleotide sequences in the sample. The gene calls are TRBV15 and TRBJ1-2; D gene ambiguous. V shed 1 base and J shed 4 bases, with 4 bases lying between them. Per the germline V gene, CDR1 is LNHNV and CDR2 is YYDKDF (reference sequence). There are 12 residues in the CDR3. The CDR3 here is CATSRVSYGYTF. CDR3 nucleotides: TGTGCCACCAGCAGAGTATCCTATGGCTACACCTTC. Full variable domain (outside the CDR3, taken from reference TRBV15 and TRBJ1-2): DAMVIQNPRYQVTQFGKPVTLSCSQTLNHNVMYWYQQKSSQAPKLLFHYYDKDFNNEADTPDNFQSRRPNTSFCFLDIRSPGLGDTAMYLCATSRVSYGYTFGSGTRLTVV.

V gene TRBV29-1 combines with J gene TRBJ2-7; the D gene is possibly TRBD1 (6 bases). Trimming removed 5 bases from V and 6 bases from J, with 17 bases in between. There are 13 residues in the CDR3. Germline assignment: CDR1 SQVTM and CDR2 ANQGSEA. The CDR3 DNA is TGCAGCGTTATCGGGACACTCAGGCTCGAGCAGTACTTC. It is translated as CSVIGTLRLEQYF.

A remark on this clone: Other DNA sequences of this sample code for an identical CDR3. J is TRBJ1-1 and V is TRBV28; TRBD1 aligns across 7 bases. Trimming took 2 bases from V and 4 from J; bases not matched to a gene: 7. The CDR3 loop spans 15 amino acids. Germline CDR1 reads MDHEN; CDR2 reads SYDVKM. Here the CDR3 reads CASSLGDREGTEAFF. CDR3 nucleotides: TGTGCCAGCAGTTTAGGTGACAGGGAGGGCACTGAAGCTTTCTTT. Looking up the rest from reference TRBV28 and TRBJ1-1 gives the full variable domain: DVKVTQSSRYLVKRTGEKVFLECVQDMDHENMFWYRQDPGLGLRLIYFSYDVKMKEKGDIPEGYSVSREKKERFSLILESASTNQTSMYLCASSLGDREGTEAFFGQGTRLTVV.

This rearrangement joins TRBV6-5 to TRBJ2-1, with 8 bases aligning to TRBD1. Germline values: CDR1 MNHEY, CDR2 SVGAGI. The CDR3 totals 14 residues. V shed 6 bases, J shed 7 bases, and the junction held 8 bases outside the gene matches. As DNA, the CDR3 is TGTGCCAGCAGCCCCCGGACAGGGTGGAATGAGCAGTTCTTC. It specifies CASSPRTGWNEQFF.

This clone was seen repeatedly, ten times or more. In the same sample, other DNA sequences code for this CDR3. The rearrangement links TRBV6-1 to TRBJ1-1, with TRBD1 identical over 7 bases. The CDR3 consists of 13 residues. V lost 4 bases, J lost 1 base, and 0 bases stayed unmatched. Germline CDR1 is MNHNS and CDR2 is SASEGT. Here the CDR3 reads CASSGQGNTEAFF. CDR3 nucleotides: TGTGCCAGCAGTGGACAGGGGAACACTGAAGCTTTCTTT.

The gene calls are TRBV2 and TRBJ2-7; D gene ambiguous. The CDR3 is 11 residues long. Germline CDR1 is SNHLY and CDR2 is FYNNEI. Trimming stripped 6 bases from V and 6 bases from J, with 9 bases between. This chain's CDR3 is CASRDGGEQYF. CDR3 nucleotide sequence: TGTGCCAGCAGGGACGGTGGCGAGCAGTACTTC.

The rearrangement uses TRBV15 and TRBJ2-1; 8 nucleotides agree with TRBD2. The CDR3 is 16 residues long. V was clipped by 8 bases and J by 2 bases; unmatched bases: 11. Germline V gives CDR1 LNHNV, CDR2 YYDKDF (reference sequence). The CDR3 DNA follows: TGTGCCACCCGTGACCAGAGGACTAGCACCTACAATGAGCAGTTCTTC. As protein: CATRDQRTSTYNEQFF.

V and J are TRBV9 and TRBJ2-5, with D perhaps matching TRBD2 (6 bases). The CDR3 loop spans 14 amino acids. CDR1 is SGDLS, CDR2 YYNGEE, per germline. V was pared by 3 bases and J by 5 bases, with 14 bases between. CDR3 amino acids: CASSAEGYSETQYF. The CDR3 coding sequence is TGTGCCAGCAGCGCGGAGGGATATAGCGAGACCCAGTACTTC.

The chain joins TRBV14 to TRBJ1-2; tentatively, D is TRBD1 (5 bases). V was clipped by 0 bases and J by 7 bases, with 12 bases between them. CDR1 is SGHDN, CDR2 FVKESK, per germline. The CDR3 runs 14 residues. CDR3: CASSQDWDSAGYTF. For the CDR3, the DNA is TGTGCCAGCAGCCAAGACTGGGACTCCGCTGGCTACACCTTC.

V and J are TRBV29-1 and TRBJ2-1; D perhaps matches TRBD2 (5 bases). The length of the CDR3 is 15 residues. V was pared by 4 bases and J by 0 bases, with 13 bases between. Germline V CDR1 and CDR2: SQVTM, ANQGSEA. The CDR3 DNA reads TGCAGCGTTGGTAATAGCGTTAGCTCCTACAATGAGCAGTTCTTC. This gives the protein CSVGNSVSSYNEQFF.

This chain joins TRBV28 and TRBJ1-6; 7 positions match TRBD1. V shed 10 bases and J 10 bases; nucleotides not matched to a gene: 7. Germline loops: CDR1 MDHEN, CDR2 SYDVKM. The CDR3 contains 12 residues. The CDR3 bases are TGTGCCATCGCAGGGGGTGGATCACCCCTCCACTTT. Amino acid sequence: CAIAGGGSPLHF. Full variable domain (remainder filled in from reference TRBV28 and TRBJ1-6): DVKVTQSSRYLVKRTGEKVFLECVQDMDHENMFWYRQDPGLGLRLIYFSYDVKMKEKGDIPEGYSVSREKKERFSLILESASTNQTSMYLCAIAGGGSPLHFGNGTRLTVT.